Presented here are 18 T cell receptor beta chains from one specimen sequenced in a study of blood T cell repertoires in acute mononucleosis. Sequencing was performed with immunoSEQ multiplex PCR; in TCRdb, only in-frame clones are kept and a portion is missing. The sample has roughly 1,700 clones, roughly a quarter seen once. This sample's time point: convalescence about 6 months (5-8 months) after acute presentation (visit 7). The study's findings and limits: Public beta motifs plus an AV5-AJ31 alpha motif appeared to drive GLC-BM selection.

Material: EBV GLC epitope tetramer+ CD8+ T cells sorted from PBMCs, obtained during convalescence from infectious mononucleosis. Subset meaning: CD8 T cells binding tetramer with EBV BMLF1 280-288 peptide (GLC-BM). The receptor set was obtained from a woman under 30 with infectious mononucleosis caused by EBV.

Regarding this clone: A read error is likely here: a far larger clone is one base away. The gene calls are TRBV5-6 and TRBJ1-3; D is unresolved. Trimming pared 3 bases from V and 5 bases from J, leaving 9 bases between. In germline, CDR1 is SGHDT, CDR2 YYEEEE. The CDR3 is 13 amino acids. The CDR3 nucleotides read TGTGCCAGCAGCTGGATGACCCGAAACACCATATATTTT. Amino acids: CASSWMTRNTIYF. The full variable domain, its missing parts supplied by reference TRBV5-6 and TRBJ1-3, is DAGVTQSPTHLIKTRGQQVTLRCSPKSGHDTVSWYQQALGQGPQFIFQYYEEEERQRGNFPDRFSGHQFPNYSSELNVNALLLGDSALYLCASSWMTRNTIYFGEGSWLTVV.

A few counts support this clone. A read error is possible here, since a much larger clone lies one base away. The genes are TRBV27 and TRBJ1-2; D might be TRBD1 (5 bases). Trimming left V 2 bases short and J 4 bases short, with 17 bases between. The CDR3 contains 16 residues. Per germline, CDR1 MNHEY and CDR2 SMNVEV (reference sequence). The CDR3 sequence: CASSLALGGPSYGYTF. CDR3 bases: TGTGCCAGCAGTTTAGCGCTTGGGGGACCCAGCTATGGCTACACCTTC.

In the case of this clone: A read error is likely here: a far larger clone is one base away. Within the sample, other DNA sequences also encode this same CDR3. This chain links TRBV29-1 with TRBJ1-2, with TRBD1 as a possible D gene (6 bases). Looked up from germline, CDR1 is SQVTM and CDR2 is ANQGSEA. The CDR3 is made up of 12 amino acids. The CDR3 protein is CSVEGVGAGDTF. In DNA, the CDR3 is TGCAGCGTGGAAGGGGTGGGGGCTGGGGACACCTTC.

As for this clone: It is likely a read error: a sequence one base away is far more abundant. This chain connects TRBV23-1 to TRBJ2-7; D is unresolved. TRBV23-1 qualifies as an ORF whose function is uncertain. V was pared by 6 bases and J by 3 bases, with 6 bases between. The CDR3 length is 11 residues. CDR3 region: CASSWNYEQYF. As DNA, the CDR3 is TGCGCCAGCAGCTGGAACTACGAGCAGTACTTC.

As for this clone: Being one base from a much bigger clone, this may be a read error. The rearrangement uses TRBV7-3 and TRBJ2-1; TRBD2 matches 7 bases. The J segment lost 4 bases and the V segment lost 5 bases, leaving 14 bases of the junction unmatched. This CDR3 is built from 17 residues. In germline, CDR1 is SGHTA, CDR2 FQGTGA. CDR3 bases: TGTGCCAGCAGCCCCCCGGACTCCGGACTAGTTTACAATGAGCAGTTCTTC. It specifies CASSPPDSGLVYNEQFF. The full variable domain, in which reference TRBV7-3 and TRBJ2-1 provide the parts outside the CDR3, is GAGVSQTPSNKVTEKGKYVELRCDPISGHTALYWYRQSLGQGPEFLIYFQGTGAADDSGLPNDRFFAVRPEGSVSTLKIQRTERGDSAVYLCASSPPDSGLVYNEQFFGPGTRLTVL.

This clone was detected only a few times. A much larger clonotype is one base distant, so this may be a read error. The chain links TRBV11-3 to TRBJ2-7, with a weak D call TRBD2 (5 bases). V was trimmed by 3 bases and J by 4 bases, leaving 19 bases between them. CDR3 length: 16 amino acids. The germline CDR1 and CDR2 sequences are SGHNT and YENEEA. CDR3 region: CASSLRVGGSGYEQYF. The CDR3 DNA reads as TGTGCCAGCAGCTTGAGGGTAGGAGGCAGTGGTTACGAGCAGTACTTC.

About this clone: A much larger clone lies a single base off, so this may be a read error. In the same sample, other DNA sequences code for this CDR3. This sequence joins TRBV21-1 and TRBJ2-1; TRBD2 was called by the table and not checked on the DNA. TRBV21-1 is an annotated pseudogene. The CDR3 is made up of 15 amino acids. The CDR3 loop is CASSPTSGSVYEQFF. Here the CDR3 DNA reads TGTGCCAGCAGCCCCACTAGCGGGAGTGTATATGAGCAGTTCTTC.

Details on this clone: A read error is likely here: a far larger clone is one base away. This chain uses TRBV14 with TRBJ2-1, with D possibly matching TRBD1 (6 bases). V was cut by 6 bases and J by 2 bases, with 11 bases left in between. Germline CDR1 and CDR2: SGHDN and FVKESK. The CDR3 consists of 14 residues. CDR3 nucleotide sequence: TGTGCCAGCAGGGACAGCGGAGCCTACAATGAGCAGTTCTTC. Protein: CASRDSGAYNEQFF. The entire variable domain, with the rest obtained from reference TRBV14 and TRBJ2-1, is as follows: EAGVTQFPSHSVIEKGQTVTLRCDPISGHDNLYWYRRVMGKEIKFLLHFVKESKQDESGMPNNRFLAERTGGTYSTLKVQPAELEDSGVYFCASRDSGAYNEQFFGPGTRLTVL.

With regard to this clone: Its ends do not fully match the called genes, so a read error is possible. The chain uses TRBV9 and TRBJ2-7; 12 bases fit TRBD1. The length of the CDR3 is 14 residues. Per germline, CDR1 SGDLS and CDR2 YYNGEE. CDR3: CASSPGTGGSEQYF. The DNA for the CDR3 is TGCGCCAGCAGCCCCGGGACAGGGGGCTCAGAGCAGTACTTC.

This clone was counted many times. It is likely a read error: a sequence one base away is far more abundant. The chain combines TRBV4-3 with TRBJ2-7; D unresolved. This CDR3 has 13 amino acids. CDR1 and CDR2 (germline): LGHNA, YSLEER. The ends were cut back, 1 base at V and 7 bases at J, with 11 bases in the middle. In DNA, the CDR3 is TGCGCCAGCAGCCAAGTGTGGGGAAATGAGCAGTACTTC. It yields the protein CASSQVWGNEQYF.

The rearrangement uses TRBV10-3 and TRBJ2-3, with TRBD2 matching 9 bases. The CDR3 is 16 amino acids. J gave up 5 bases and V 5 bases, and 11 bases lay outside the gene matches. In germline, CDR1 is ENHRY, CDR2 SYGVKD. The CDR3 spells CAISYPGTSCKDTQYF. In DNA form, the CDR3 reads TGTGCCATCAGTTACCCCGGGACTAGCTGTAAAGATACGCAGTATTTT.

Remarks on this clone: Mismatch with germline at one junction end may stem from a read error. The chain employs TRBV27 and TRBJ2-5, with D unclear. The CDR3 extends over 14 amino acids. Germline CDR1 and CDR2: MNHEY and SMNVEV (reference sequence). The CDR3, as DNA: TGTGCCAGCAGTTTATTTCGGGCCCAAGCGACCCAGTACTTC. It codes for CASSLFRAQATQYF.

Details on this clone: A far larger clone is one nucleotide away, so this likely arose from a read error. The chain links TRBV4-3 to TRBJ2-7, with 7 bases lining up with TRBD1. The CDR3 sequence is 15 residues long. The trim removed 7 bases at V and 6 bases at J, leaving 15 bases unmatched. Germline V gene data show CDR1 as LGHNA and CDR2 as YSLEER. This CDR3 reads CASNLGQILPGEQYF. As DNA, the CDR3 is TGCGCCAGCAACCTGGGACAGATCCTGCCGGGCGAGCAGTACTTC.

Concerning this clone itself: A far larger clone is one base from this, pointing to a likely read error. The rearrangement links TRBV27 to TRBJ2-7; tentative D call: TRBD2 (6 bases). This CDR3 has 16 amino acids. Germline lookup yields CDR1 MNHEY and CDR2 SMNVEV (reference sequence). Trimming removed 0 bases from V and 2 bases from J, with 14 bases in between. Here the CDR3 reads CASSLSIAAPAYEQYF. Written as DNA, the CDR3 is TGTGCCAGCAGTTTATCGATAGCGGCTCCAGCCTACGAGCAGTACTTC.

Of note for this clone: A far more abundant clone sits one base away, making this likely a read error. The V and J genes are TRBV2 and TRBJ2-1, with 10 bases that match TRBD2. The CDR3 sequence is 16 residues long. Germline loops: CDR1 SNHLY, CDR2 FYNNEI. Trimming removed 6 bases from V and 3 bases from J; junction bases left unmatched: 8. CDR3 sequence: CASSREGLAVYNEQFF. CDR3 DNA: TGTGCCAGCAGCAGGGAAGGACTAGCGGTCTACAATGAGCAGTTCTTC.

This chain uses TRBV9 with TRBJ2-1; D uncertain. Per the germline V gene, CDR1 is SGDLS and CDR2 is YYNGEE. Trimming removed 5 bases at V and 4 bases at J, with 19 bases between. This CDR3 spans 16 amino acids. For the CDR3, the DNA is TGTGCCAGCAGTGTAAGTGGGGAAACCTTTTACAATGAGCAGTTCTTC. It encodes CASSVSGETFYNEQFF. Combining the CDR3 with reference TRBV9 and TRBJ2-1 gives the whole variable domain DSGVTQTPKHLITATGQRVTLRCSPRSGDLSVYWYQQSLDQGLQFLIQYYNGEERAKGNILERFSAQQFPDLHSELNLSSLELGDSALYFCASSVSGETFYNEQFFGPGTRLTVL.

Notes on this clone: A much larger clone sits a single nucleotide away, making a read error possible. The chain combines TRBV7-9 with TRBJ2-1, with TRBD2 matching over 7 bases. V lost 5 bases to trimming and J lost 4 bases; unmatched junction nucleotides: 14. The CDR3 contains 17 residues. Per the germline V gene, CDR1 is SEHNR and CDR2 is FQNEAQ (reference sequence). The CDR3: CASSPPDSGLVYNEQFF. Written as DNA, the CDR3 is TGTGCCAGCAGCCCCCCGGACTCCGGACTAGTTTACAATGAGCAGTTCTTC.

By frequency in the sample, this clone is medium-sized (0.01 to 0.1%). The gene calls are TRBV6-6 and TRBJ2-1; D is undetermined. CDR1 is MNHNY, CDR2 SVGAGI, per germline (reference sequence). V dropped 5 bases and J dropped 4 bases, with 18 bases sitting between them. The CDR3 extends over 16 amino acids. CDR3 protein: CASSVSGETFYNEQFF. CDR3 bases: TGTGCCAGCAGTGTAAGTGGGGAAACCTTTTACAATGAGCAGTTCTTC.